This section outlines one TCR beta chain sequence together with its context. The antigen is undetermined. The data stem from a study of OX40 agonist ivuxolimab in advanced cancers. General observations from the study: More expanded clones were seen, on average, in CD8+ T cells than in CD4+. Partial responders at 0.1-3.0 mg/kg showed near-lowest clonal expansion. In the 0.1 to 3.0 mg/kg range, CD4+ and CD8+ blood T cells had expanded clonally by week 6.

The protocol was immunoSEQ multiplex PCR, while the TCRdb copy is restricted to in-frame clones and leaves out a portion. The sample shows roughly 100,000 clones, about 90% of them seen only once. V dropped 5 bases and J dropped 7; count of bases not matched to a gene: 2. Germline lookup yields CDR1 SGHAT and CDR2 FQNNGV. This CDR3 region has 13 residues. This sequence joins TRBV11-2 and TRBJ1-5; TRBD1 matches at 10 bases. The starting material was CD4+ or CD8+ T cells sorted from blood, obtained in a trial of the OX40 agonist ivuxolimab. The receptor's source is an adult with an advanced solid tumor such as melanoma, head and neck, liver or kidney cancer. The CDR3 region has the DNA TGTGCCAGCAGCGAGGACAGGGGGCAGCCCCAGCATTTT. Amino acids: CASSEDRGQPQHF. Full variable domain (outside the CDR3, taken from reference TRBV11-2 and TRBJ1-5): EAGVAQSPRYKIIEKRQSVAFWCNPISGHATLYWYQQILGQGPKLLIQFQNNGVVDDSQLPKDRFSAERLKGVDSTLKIQPAKLEDSAVYLCASSEDRGQPQHFGDGTRLSIL.